This is a list of T cell receptor beta chains from one sample in a study of T cells after yellow fever vaccination. TCRdb recomputed calls from the 5' RACE reads with MiXCR, one row per CDR3 protein. The sample gives more than 80,000 distinct CDR3 sequences, under 7% of which show up once; just over 40% is in the top ten. The material was CD8+ T cells sorted from PBMCs, obtained 10 days after the yellow fever booster vaccination. These receptors all stem from a man younger than 30 who received the YFV17D yellow fever vaccine. Each CDR3 is given with its conserved first and last residue. The order of the fields is V gene, J gene, CDR3 protein.

TRBV6-5	TRBJ2-3	CASSPTSGGNTDTQYF
TRBV7-9	TRBJ2-1	CASREGTETYNEQFF
TRBV4-1	TRBJ2-7	CASSQEWTSGSSYEQYF
TRBV12-3/TRBV12-4	TRBJ2-3	CASSLAGEDTQYF
TRBV7-9	TRBJ2-2	CASSSRGVPGELFF
TRBV7-9	TRBJ2-7	CASSLETTGLEQYF
TRBV7-8	TRBJ1-5	CASSSGDQPQHF
TRBV20-1	TRBJ2-1	CSARDRFRVGQYNEQFF
TRBV4-1	TRBJ2-5	CASSESRETQYF
TRBV20-1	TRBJ2-1	CSARDTGGSYNEQFF
TRBV20-1	TRBJ2-7	CSGASGDPYEQYF
TRBV6-6	TRBJ1-5	CASSYPSNQPQHF
TRBV24-1	TRBJ1-1	CATSESMLSEAFF
TRBV7-2	TRBJ2-5	CASSLGGLGPGWETQYF
TRBV5-1	TRBJ2-2	CASSLSGGAGELFF
TRBV6-5	TRBJ1-5	CASSYSSGTNQPQHF
TRBV19	TRBJ2-1	CASSQVGGLNEQFF
TRBV9	TRBJ2-2	CASTPPTGPDTGELFF
TRBV5-4	TRBJ1-1	CASSPGGAILGAFF
TRBV11-2	TRBJ2-1	CASSLEGRGTYNEQFF
TRBV27	TRBJ1-3	CASSLSGWGHTIYF
TRBV7-2	TRBJ1-1	CASRSTGATEAFF
TRBV7-2	TRBJ1-2	CASSSPTVGNYGYTF
TRBV6-4	TRBJ2-6	CASSDSKSGANVLTF
TRBV11-2	TRBJ2-3	CASSPLEASTDTQYF
TRBV4-3	TRBJ2-2	CASSQEADTGELFF
TRBV4-1	TRBJ1-4	CASSQAGTANEKLFF
TRBV28	TRBJ2-1	CASSLSLLAGGYSYNEQFF
TRBV4-1	TRBJ2-1	CASSHPGLDNEQFF
TRBV7-6	TRBJ1-2	CASSDEGTGVHGYTF
TRBV19	TRBJ2-6	CASSTRTGLSVSGANVLTF
TRBV9	TRBJ1-5	CASSEHGEVEQPQHF
TRBV12-3/TRBV12-4	TRBJ2-5	CASSQGPQETQYF
TRBV7-2	TRBJ2-1	CASSFLAVLFF
TRBV7-6	TRBJ2-3	CASPRGLPFTDTQYF
TRBV11-2	TRBJ2-5	CASSPGGTGGPETQYF
TRBV4-1	TRBJ2-2	CASSQGQGVGTGELFF
TRBV7-6	TRBJ1-4	CASSPRTASGEKLFF
TRBV7-9	TRBJ2-3	CASSPPPFVGTDTQYF
TRBV7-9	TRBJ2-7	CASGQGGYEQYF
TRBV7-9	TRBJ2-1	CASSTRLAGVEQFF
TRBV10-3	TRBJ2-1	CAINPGSSYNEQFF
TRBV20-1	TRBJ2-2	CSAKGTNTGELFF
TRBV12-3/TRBV12-4	TRBJ1-1	CASSFYLAAFF
TRBV27	TRBJ1-6	CASSQLVAYNSPLHF
TRBV7-9	TRBJ2-2	CASSLTFGDTGELFF
TRBV12-3/TRBV12-4	TRBJ2-7	CASSLEKAGQSYEQYF
TRBV4-1	TRBJ1-1	CASSQVGLKNTEAFF
TRBV29-1	TRBJ2-3	CSVEEGTGATDTQYF
TRBV7-9	TRBJ2-2	CASSPLLAANTGELFF
TRBV10-2	TRBJ2-2	CASCTTNLGRELFF
TRBV3-1	TRBJ2-1	CASSLIEWDEQFF
TRBV7-9	TRBJ2-1	CASSLEGPSYNEQFF
TRBV12-3/TRBV12-4	TRBJ1-2	CASSLSYGYTF
TRBV5-5	TRBJ1-5	CASSRSGGSNQPQHF
TRBV7-9	TRBJ1-1	CASSPGDTRNTEAFF
TRBV4-2	TRBJ1-4	CASKNDPNEKLFF